The rows below give T cell receptor beta chains drawn from one sample of a study of long-term antiretroviral therapy in people with HIV. TCRdb's table, derived via immunoSEQ multiplex PCR, lists solely in-frame clones and lacks some. The data contain about 26,000 clones, approximately 90% of them singletons. The sequences come from unsorted PBMCs, collected approximately 2.6 years after starting antiretroviral therapy. The receptor source for this set is a middle-aged man with HIV. Both conserved end residues are part of each CDR3. A D gene is named only where the DNA matches it firmly. Size tells how often a clone was seen (once, few, many) or the class of an expanded clone, and some rows leave it out.

len: 15
v_gene: TRBV6-5
abundance: .
d_gene: .
j_gene: TRBJ1-1
CDR3aa: CASSYSIGRGTEAFF
CDR3nt: TGTGCCAGCAGTTACTCGATAGGGCGGGGGACTGAAGCTTTCTTT

len: 14
v_gene: TRBV7-6
abundance: .
d_gene: TRBD1
j_gene: TRBJ1-4
CDR3aa: CASSLRGGREKLFF
CDR3nt: TGTGCCAGCAGCCTCAGGGGGGGGCGAGAAAAACTGTTTTTT

len: 14
v_gene: TRBV27
abundance: few
d_gene: .
j_gene: TRBJ1-1
CDR3aa: CASSLEGGRTEAFF
CDR3nt: TGTGCCAGCAGTTTAGAAGGTGGTCGCACTGAAGCTTTCTTT

len: 13
v_gene: TRBV28
abundance: once
d_gene: .
j_gene: TRBJ1-1
CDR3aa: CASSLESNTEAFF
CDR3nt: TGTGCCAGCAGTTTGGAATCAAACACTGAAGCTTTCTTT

len: 20
v_gene: TRBV5-8
abundance: .
d_gene: TRBD2
j_gene: TRBJ2-3
CDR3aa: CASSFFPGLAGGPGTDTQYF
CDR3nt: TGTGCCAGCAGCTTTTTCCCGGGACTAGCGGGAGGGCCCGGCACAGATACGCAGTATTTT

len: 11
v_gene: TRBV7-2
abundance: .
d_gene: .
j_gene: TRBJ1-1
CDR3aa: CASSLGLEAFF
CDR3nt: TGTGCCAGCAGCTTAGGTCTTGAAGCTTTCTTT

len: 14
v_gene: TRBV6-5
abundance: .
d_gene: TRBD1
j_gene: TRBJ1-1
CDR3aa: CASSYSEGAGEAFF
CDR3nt: TGTGCCAGCAGTTACTCGGAGGGGGCGGGTGAAGCTTTCTTT

len: 13
v_gene: TRBV6-5
abundance: few
d_gene: .
j_gene: TRBJ1-2
CDR3aa: CASRVTGYYGYTF
CDR3nt: TGTGCCAGCAGAGTGACAGGATACTATGGCTACACCTTC

len: 16
v_gene: TRBV5-1
abundance: .
d_gene: .
j_gene: TRBJ2-6
CDR3aa: CASSPPKSSGANVLTF
CDR3nt: TGCGCCAGCAGCCCCCCGAAGAGCTCTGGGGCCAACGTCCTGACTTTC

len: 16
v_gene: TRBV5-1
abundance: .
d_gene: TRBD1
j_gene: TRBJ1-1
CDR3aa: CASSSRTSAGGAEAFF
CDR3nt: TGCGCCAGCAGCTCCCGAACCTCTGCAGGGGGCGCTGAAGCTTTCTTT

len: 15
v_gene: TRBV28
abundance: .
d_gene: TRBD2
j_gene: TRBJ2-7
CDR3aa: CASSRPSGGEHEQYF
CDR3nt: TGTGCCAGCAGTCGGCCTAGCGGGGGGGAGCACGAGCAGTACTTC

len: 18
v_gene: TRBV7-2
abundance: .
d_gene: TRBD1
j_gene: TRBJ2-6
CDR3aa: CASSGRTGLGFGANVLTF
CDR3nt: TGTGCCAGCAGCGGACGGACAGGATTGGGTTTTGGGGCCAACGTCCTGACTTTC

len: 14
v_gene: TRBV6-5
abundance: .
d_gene: TRBD1
j_gene: TRBJ1-1
CDR3aa: CASRAGQGDTEAFF
CDR3nt: TGTGCCAGCAGGGCGGGACAGGGGGACACTGAAGCTTTCTTT

len: 15
v_gene: TRBV7-6
abundance: .
d_gene: TRBD2
j_gene: TRBJ2-7
CDR3aa: CASSPSGDAHYEQYF
CDR3nt: TGTGCCAGCAGCCCTAGCGGAGACGCCCACTACGAGCAGTACTTC

len: 17
v_gene: TRBV4-3
abundance: .
d_gene: TRBD2
j_gene: TRBJ2-1
CDR3aa: CASSQDLGTSFFGEQFF
CDR3nt: TGCGCCAGCAGCCAAGACTTGGGGACTAGCTTTTTCGGTGAGCAGTTCTTC

len: 15
v_gene: TRBV28
abundance: .
d_gene: .
j_gene: TRBJ1-5
CDR3aa: CASSMGQGWNQPQHF
CDR3nt: TGTGCCAGCAGTATGGGGCAGGGTTGGAATCAGCCCCAGCATTTT

len: 15
v_gene: TRBV7-6
abundance: few
d_gene: TRBD2
j_gene: TRBJ2-7
CDR3aa: CASSLALASGHEQYF
CDR3nt: TGTGCCAGCAGCTTAGCGCTGGCTAGCGGCCACGAGCAGTACTTC

len: 13
v_gene: TRBV6-5
abundance: once
d_gene: TRBD1
j_gene: TRBJ1-1
CDR3aa: CASSNRRTGEAFF
CDR3nt: TGTGCCAGCAGTAACCGGCGGACAGGGGAAGCTTTCTTT

len: 12
v_gene: TRBV6-1
abundance: medium-sized
d_gene: .
j_gene: TRBJ1-2
CDR3aa: CASSGGFYGYTF
CDR3nt: TGTGCCAGCAGTGGAGGTTTCTATGGCTACACCTTC

len: 17
v_gene: TRBV28
abundance: .
d_gene: TRBD2
j_gene: TRBJ2-1
CDR3aa: CASSSERGLAVNNEQFF
CDR3nt: TGTGCCAGCAGTTCGGAGAGGGGACTAGCGGTTAACAATGAGCAGTTCTTC

len: 15
v_gene: TRBV27
abundance: .
d_gene: TRBD1
j_gene: TRBJ2-5
CDR3aa: CASSLSQGAQETQYF
CDR3nt: TGTGCCAGCAGTTTATCACAGGGGGCCCAAGAGACCCAGTACTTC

len: 17
v_gene: TRBV12-2
abundance: .
d_gene: .
j_gene: TRBJ2-2
CDR3aa: CASRLVIRGSRTGELFF
CDR3nt: TGTGCAAGTCGCTTAGTAATAAGGGGGTCTCGGACCGGGGAGCTGTTTTTT

len: 14
v_gene: TRBV4-3
abundance: .
d_gene: .
j_gene: TRBJ2-7
CDR3aa: CASSQGLTAYEQYF
CDR3nt: TGCGCCAGCAGCCAAGGCCTGACAGCTTACGAGCAGTACTTC

len: 14
v_gene: TRBV5-5
abundance: .
d_gene: .
j_gene: TRBJ1-4
CDR3aa: CASSFRRDNEKLFF
CDR3nt: TGTGCCAGCAGCTTTCGACGAGATAATGAAAAACTGTTTTTT

len: 13
v_gene: TRBV28
abundance: .
d_gene: .
j_gene: TRBJ1-3
CDR3aa: CASSLGQGNTIYF
CDR3nt: TGTGCCAGCAGTTTGGGCCAGGGAAACACCATATATTTT

len: 15
v_gene: TRBV30
abundance: .
d_gene: TRBD2
j_gene: TRBJ2-3
CDR3aa: CAWSVPPGGPDTQYF
CDR3nt: TGTGCCTGGAGTGTACCCCCGGGGGGGCCGGATACGCAGTATTTT

len: 13
v_gene: TRBV4-3
abundance: .
d_gene: .
j_gene: TRBJ1-1
CDR3aa: CASSQDRGDEAFF
CDR3nt: TGCGCCAGCAGCCAAGATAGAGGGGACGAAGCTTTCTTT